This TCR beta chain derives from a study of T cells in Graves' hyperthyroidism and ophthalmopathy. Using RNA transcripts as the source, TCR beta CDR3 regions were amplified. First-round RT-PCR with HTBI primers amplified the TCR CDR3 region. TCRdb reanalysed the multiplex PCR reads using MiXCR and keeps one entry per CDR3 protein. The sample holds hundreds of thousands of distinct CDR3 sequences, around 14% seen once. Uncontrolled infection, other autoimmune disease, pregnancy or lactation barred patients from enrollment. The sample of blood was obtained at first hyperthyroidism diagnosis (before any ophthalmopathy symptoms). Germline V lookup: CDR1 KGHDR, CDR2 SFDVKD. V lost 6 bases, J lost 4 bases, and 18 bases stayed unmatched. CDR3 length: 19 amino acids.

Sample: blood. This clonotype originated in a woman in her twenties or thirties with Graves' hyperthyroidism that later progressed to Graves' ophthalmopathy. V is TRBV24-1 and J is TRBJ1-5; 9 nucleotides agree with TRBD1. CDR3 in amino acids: CATSLSRPGTGIRNQPQHF. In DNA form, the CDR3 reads TGTGCCACCAGTCTCTCCCGGCCGGGGACAGGGATCCGAAATCAGCCCCAGCATTTT.